These 20 T cell receptor beta chains originate from one sample sequenced in a study of T cell repertoires in cytomegalovirus infection. These receptors' targets are unknown. TCRdb re-called the reads with MiXCR, one entry per CDR3 protein. In the table there are roughly 120,000 distinct CDR3 sequences, roughly 32% of which are singletons. The source was CD8+ T cells from cultured PBMCs, collected from culture after CMV antigen stimulation. These receptors were collected from a human donor in good health (CMV status not recorded). Some clones in this sample may be carry-over from other donors' samples.

The rearrangement uses TRBV7-9 and TRBJ1-4, with D hard to call. Trimming took off 5 bases at V and 4 bases at J, with 14 bases between the two ends. CDR3 length: 15 amino acids. Germline assignment: CDR1 SEHNR and CDR2 FQNEAQ (reference sequence). CDR3 DNA: TGTGCCAGCAGCCAAACGGGCGCAGATAATGAAAAACTGTTTTTT. Protein: CASSQTGADNEKLFF.

The CDR3 DNA sequence: TGTGCCAGCAGCCCCAGGGGGCAGGGCACAGATACGCAGTATTTT. Its translation is CASSPRGQGTDTQYF. V and J are TRBV5-4 and TRBJ2-3; 8 positions agree with TRBD1. Trimming removed 4 bases from V and 1 base from J; junction bases left unmatched: 5. The germline V gene has CDR1 SGHNT and CDR2 YYREEE (reference sequence). The CDR3 runs to 15 residues.

There are many counts of this clonotype. The gene calls are TRBV7-2 and TRBJ2-7; a weak D match, TRBD2 (6 bases). Germline V lookup: CDR1 SGHTA, CDR2 FQGNSA. The length of the CDR3 is 15 residues. The V gene lost 5 bases and the J gene lost 2 bases, with 16 bases spanning the gap. Here the CDR3 reads CASSQMEGRTYEQYF. The CDR3 DNA is TGTGCCAGCAGCCAGATGGAGGGGCGTACCTACGAGCAGTACTTC.

This clonotype showed up just once. The chain recombines TRBV7-9 with TRBJ1-1, with D maybe TRBD1 (6 bases). V was clipped by 5 bases and J by 4 bases, with 17 bases between them. This CDR3 comprises 15 residues. Germline loops: CDR1 SEHNR, CDR2 FQNEAQ (reference sequence). The CDR3 region has the DNA TGTGCCAGCAGCCTATCCTGGGGGGGGCCCACTGAAGCTTTCTTT. Residues: CASSLSWGGPTEAFF.

The sample holds a few counts of this clonotype. The chain recombines TRBV19 with TRBJ1-5; D is undetermined. The CDR3 contains 16 residues. Germline V gene lookup returns CDR1 LNHDA and CDR2 SQIVND (reference sequence). Trimming left V 0 bases short and J 3 bases short, with 12 bases between. DNA for the CDR3: TGTGCCAGTAGTATAGATCAGGACGGACCCAATCAGCCCCAGCATTTT. It translates to CASSIDQDGPNQPQHF.

A few counts support this clonotype. The rearrangement joins TRBV11-2 to TRBJ1-1; maybe TRBD1 (5 bases). The CDR3 sequence is 17 residues long. The germline V gene encodes CDR1 SGHAT and CDR2 FQNNGV. Trimming removed 2 bases at V and 4 bases at J, with 20 bases between. CDR3 in amino acids: CASSLQRAQGPGTEAFF. CDR3 in DNA: TGTGCCAGCAGCTTACAGAGGGCCCAGGGACCGGGCACTGAAGCTTTCTTT.

Only one count was recorded for this clonotype. A single base separates this from a much larger clone, so it may be a read error. The chain has TRBV12-3 or TRBV12-4 and TRBJ1-1, with D uncertain. CDR3 size: 12 residues. CDR3 region: CASSIRNTEALF. In nucleotides, the CDR3 is TGTGCCAGCTCGATTAGGAACACTGAAGCTCTCTTT.

This chain joins TRBV3-1 and TRBJ2-1; D remains ambiguous. Germline V gene sequence: CDR1 LGHDT, CDR2 YNNKEL (reference sequence). This CDR3 comprises 15 residues. Trimming removed 4 bases at V and 0 bases at J, with 10 bases between. CDR3 in amino acids: CASSPFSPSYNEQFF. In DNA, the CDR3 is TGTGCCAGCAGCCCATTCTCCCCCTCCTACAATGAGCAGTTCTTC.

This clonotype ranks as medium-sized (0.01 to 0.1%). Written as DNA, the CDR3 is TGTGCCAGCAGTGATGGGGGCAGAAGATGGGAGACCCAGTACTTC. Translation: CASSDGGRRWETQYF. The chain uses TRBV2 and TRBJ2-5; D may be TRBD1 (6 bases). V lost 3 bases to trimming and J lost 5 bases, with 16 bases between them. This CDR3 is built from 15 residues. Germline CDR1 SNHLY, CDR2 FYNNEI. Full variable domain (remainder filled in from reference TRBV2 and TRBJ2-5): EPEVTQTPSHQVTQMGQEVILRCVPISNHLYFYWYRQILGQKVEFLVSFYNNEISEKSEIFDDQFSVERPDGSNFTLKIRSTKLEDSAMYFCASSDGGRRWETQYFGPGTRLLVL.

The chain links TRBV7-2 to TRBJ1-5; no firm D call. The germline V gene encodes CDR1 SGHTA and CDR2 FQGNSA. This CDR3 has 16 residues. Trimming removed 5 bases from V and 2 bases from J, with 16 bases in between. DNA for the CDR3: TGTACCAGCAGCACCCGCCCCGTAAGCTGCAATCAGCCCCAGCATTTT. Protein: CTSSTRPVSCNQPQHF.

The chain is built from TRBV19 and TRBJ1-5; 7 positions match TRBD1. Germline V CDR1 and CDR2: LNHDA, SQIVND (reference sequence). Unmatched junction bases numbered 7, after V lost 4 bases and J lost 7 bases. This CDR3 spans 14 amino acids. CDR3 amino acids: CASSRGRGLQPQHF. In nucleotides, the CDR3 is TGTGCCAGTAGTAGGGGGAGGGGGCTACAGCCCCAGCATTTT.

A remark on this clonotype: This sequence may be a read error, since a much larger clone differs from it by one base. V is TRBV28 and J is TRBJ2-3, with D perhaps assigned TRBD1 or TRBD2 (6 bases each). The CDR3 is made up of 18 amino acids. CDR1 and CDR2 from the germline V gene are MDHEN and SYDVKM. With 2 bases removed from V and 6 bases from J, the gap between germline ends came to 24 bases. In nucleotides, the CDR3 is TGTGCCAGCAGTTTAGAATTCACAGGGACTCCCAAGGAGGATACGCAGTATTTT. The encoded protein is CASSLEFTGTPKEDTQYF.

The chain joins TRBV7-9 to TRBJ2-5; D might be TRBD2 (5 bases). The CDR3 consists of 14 residues. V lost 5 bases to trimming and J lost 5 bases, with 15 bases between them. Germline V gene lookup returns CDR1 SEHNR and CDR2 FQNEAQ (reference sequence). CDR3 bases: TGTGCCAGCAGCCACTTCGGGGTGGAGGAGACCCAGTACTTC. Its translation: CASSHFGVEETQYF.

This chain's CDR3 is CASSLVVRLTTNEKLFF. The CDR3 DNA sequence: TGTGCCAGCAGCTTAGTCGTCCGACTAACAACTAATGAAAAACTGTTTTTT. The chain links TRBV7-9 to TRBJ1-4; D is unresolved. This CDR3 comprises 17 residues. Germline CDR1 and CDR2: SEHNR and FQNEAQ (reference sequence). V was cut by 1 base and J by 0 bases, with 12 bases left in between.

The chain is built from TRBV4-1 and TRBJ1-1; unclear D gene. Germline lookup yields CDR1 MGHRA and CDR2 YSYEKL. The V gene lost 3 bases and the J gene lost 2 bases, with 16 bases spanning the gap. The CDR3 length is 16 residues. The CDR3 nucleotides are TGCGCCAGCAGCCAGAAAGGAGCAGGAATAAACACTGAAGCTTTCTTT. This translates into CASSQKGAGINTEAFF.

This clonotype has more than one count but fewer than ten. This chain joins TRBV6-1 and TRBJ2-4; no firm D call. V lost 1 base and J lost 0, with 16 bases in between. The CDR3 consists of 18 residues. Germline assignment: CDR1 MNHNS and CDR2 SASEGT. CDR3 in DNA: TGTGCCAGCAGTGAAGGTCCGTTATTCGGCGGAGCCAAAAACATTCAGTACTTC. Translation: CASSEGPLFGGAKNIQYF.

V usage is TRBV7-6 and J usage is TRBJ2-3; 7 bases align to TRBD1. The germline CDR1 and CDR2 sequences are SGHVS and FNYEAQ. J was trimmed by 5 bases and V by 0 bases; bases with no gene match: 5. There are 15 residues in the CDR3. The DNA of the CDR3 is TGTGCCAGCAGCTTAGCGACAGGGCTCGGAGATACGCAGTATTTT. Translating gives CASSLATGLGDTQYF.

The chain uses TRBV4-2 and TRBJ2-7, with D perhaps matching TRBD1 (6 bases). Germline V gene lookup returns CDR1 LGHNA and CDR2 YNFKEQ. The CDR3 is 15 residues long. V was trimmed by 1 base and J by 5 bases, leaving 15 bases between them. CDR3 in amino acids: CASSQGSQGIDEQYF. CDR3 nucleotides: TGTGCCAGCAGCCAAGGCTCTCAGGGGATCGACGAGCAGTACTTC.

The CDR3 protein is CATRAWGDEDNQPQHF. As DNA, the CDR3 is TGTGCCACCAGGGCATGGGGGGACGAGGATAATCAGCCCCAGCATTTT. V is TRBV6-1 and J is TRBJ1-5; tentatively, D is TRBD1 (5 bases). The CDR3 has 16 residues. Germline V gene sequence: CDR1 MNHNS, CDR2 SASEGT. The V gene lost 10 bases and the J gene lost 4 bases, with 23 bases spanning the gap.

This clonotype was observed many times. The chain is built from TRBV7-9 and TRBJ1-1; D not resolved. V gave up 2 bases and J gave up 5 bases, with 6 bases separating them. The germline gives CDR1 SEHNR, CDR2 FQNEAQ (reference sequence). The CDR3 totals 12 residues. As DNA, the CDR3 is TGTGCCAGCAGCTTAATAGGGACTGAAGCTTTCTTT. As protein: CASSLIGTEAFF.